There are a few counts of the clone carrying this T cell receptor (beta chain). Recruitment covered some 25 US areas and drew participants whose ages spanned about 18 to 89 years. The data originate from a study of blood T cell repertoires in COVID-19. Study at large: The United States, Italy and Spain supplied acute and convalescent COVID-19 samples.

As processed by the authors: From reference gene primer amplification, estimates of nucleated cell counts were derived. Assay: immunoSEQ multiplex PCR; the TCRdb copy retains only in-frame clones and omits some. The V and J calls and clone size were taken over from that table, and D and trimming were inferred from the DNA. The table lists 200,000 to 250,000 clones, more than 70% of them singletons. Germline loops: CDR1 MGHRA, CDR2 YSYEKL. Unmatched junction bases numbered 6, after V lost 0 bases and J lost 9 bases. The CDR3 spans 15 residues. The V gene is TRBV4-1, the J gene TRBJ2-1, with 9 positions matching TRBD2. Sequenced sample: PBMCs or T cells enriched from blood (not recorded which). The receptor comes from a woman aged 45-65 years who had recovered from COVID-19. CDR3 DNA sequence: TGCGCCAGCAGCCAAGAGGGGCGGGAGGGGAGTGAGCAGTTCTTC. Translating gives CASSQEGREGSEQFF.